Listed below are T cell receptor beta chains from one sample, sequenced in a study of long-term antiretroviral therapy in people with HIV. Here immunoSEQ multiplex PCR was the method, and the copy in TCRdb shows in-frame clones only, minus some. The repertoire has fewer than 30,000 clones, about 91% of them found once; the top ten carry around 8.7%. The sample here was unsorted PBMCs, taken 1.8 years before starting antiretroviral therapy. The receptors stem from a man aged 45-60 years with HIV. The CDR3 runs from the conserved cysteine through the conserved F or W. The D gene is left open where the match is weak. Clone size appears in some rows only: once, few, many, or a class for an expanded clone.

TRBV10-3	TRBJ2-3	TRBD2	-	TGTGCCATCAGTGAGTCGCCGGGGGGGATCGATACGCAGTATTTT	CAISESPGGIDTQYF
TRBV2	TRBJ1-2	TRBD1	-	TGTGCCAGCAGTGGTGGACAGGGCCCCAACTATGGCTACACCTTC	CASSGGQGPNYGYTF
TRBV27	TRBJ2-3	TRBD1	-	TGTGCCAGCCGGACCGGGACAGCCACAGATACGCAGTATTTT	CASRTGTATDTQYF
TRBV18	TRBJ1-2	TRBD1	few	TGTGCCAGCGCCAGGGCCCGACAGGGGAGCGAACCTGGCTACACCTTC	CASARARQGSEPGYTF
TRBV7-3	TRBJ2-1	-	-	TGTGCCAGCAGCTTAACCCCGGACTTCAATGAGCAGTTCTTC	CASSLTPDFNEQFF
TRBV18	TRBJ2-7	-	-	TGTGCCAGCTCACCGGGGGCTGGGACAACCACCTACGAGCAGTACTTC	CASSPGAGTTTYEQYF
TRBV29-1	TRBJ2-1	-	few	TGCAGCGTTCACCGTAGCGGAGGGGATGAGCAGTTCTTC	CSVHRSGGDEQFF
TRBV6-1	TRBJ1-5	-	-	TGTGCCAGCAGTGGAGACCGTGGGGACAATCAGCCCCAGCATTTT	CASSGDRGDNQPQHF
TRBV11-2	TRBJ2-1	TRBD1	-	TGTGCCAGCAGCTCCTACGGACAGGGGGCGAGGCAGTTCTTC	CASSSYGQGARQFF
TRBV27	TRBJ2-2	TRBD2	-	TGTGCCAGCAGCTTGGGACTAGCGGGAGTTGGGGAGCTGTTTTTT	CASSLGLAGVGELFF
TRBV7-2	TRBJ2-5	-	once	TGTGCCAGCACTCCTCGGGCAGTCCAAGAGACCCAGTACTTC	CASTPRAVQETQYF
TRBV7-2	TRBJ2-5	TRBD2	-	TGTGCCAGCAGCGTAGCTAGCGGGTGGTCCCAAGAGACCCAGTACTTC	CASSVASGWSQETQYF
TRBV11-3	TRBJ2-5	-	-	TGTGCCAGCAGCTTAGGTTCGGGGGTCCTGGAGACCCAGTACTTC	CASSLGSGVLETQYF
TRBV27	TRBJ2-7	-	-	TGTGCCAGCAGTACAACCTACGAGCAGTACTTC	CASSTTYEQYF
TRBV7-4	TRBJ2-7	TRBD1	-	TGTGCCAGCAGTACCGGGACAGGGTACTACGAGCAGTACTTC	CASSTGTGYYEQYF
TRBV28	TRBJ2-7	-	-	TGTGCCAGCACCCGGCGGGGGCTGGGCTCCTACGAGCAGTACTTC	CASTRRGLGSYEQYF
TRBV7-6	TRBJ2-7	-	-	TGTGCCAGCAGCTTTCTTGCGGCAGACTCGCCCTACGAGCAGTACTTC	CASSFLAADSPYEQYF
TRBV7-2	TRBJ1-6	-	few	TGTGCCAGCAGCTTCTTTAATTCACCCCTCCACTTT	CASSFFNSPLHF
TRBV14	TRBJ2-5	TRBD1	-	TGTGCCAGCAGCCGAATACGTGACAGGGCGTATGGAGAGACCCAGTACTTC	CASSRIRDRAYGETQYF
TRBV18	TRBJ2-5	-	-	TGTGCCAGCTCACCACTGGCGGGAACCCTACAAGAGACCCAGTACTTC	CASSPLAGTLQETQYF
TRBV5-4	TRBJ2-3	TRBD2	once	TGTGCCAGCAGCTCAGCGGGGCGGCGAGGATGGGACACAGATACGCAGTATTTT	CASSSAGRRGWDTDTQYF
TRBV10-1	TRBJ2-2	-	-	TGCGCCAGCAGGGCAAATCTAGGGGCCAGCGGGGAGCTGTTTTTT	CASRANLGASGELFF
TRBV5-3	TRBJ2-7	TRBD2	-	TGTGCCAGAAGCCCGACTAGCGGGGGTTACGAGCAGTACTTC	CARSPTSGGYEQYF
TRBV2	TRBJ2-2	TRBD2	-	TGTGCCAGCAGTCATAGCGGGGGGGCGGACACCGGGGAGCTGTTTTTT	CASSHSGGADTGELFF
TRBV11-3	TRBJ2-7	-	-	TGTGCCAGCAGCCTCCTACCGGGACTCTCCTACGAGCAGTACTTC	CASSLLPGLSYEQYF
TRBV7-2	TRBJ2-7	TRBD1	-	TGTGCCAGCAGCCAGAGGACAGGGAATTACGAGCAGTACTTC	CASSQRTGNYEQYF
TRBV29-1	TRBJ2-1	TRBD2	-	TGCAGCGTTGGCTTGCGGACTAGGAACAATGAGCAGTTCTTC	CSVGLRTRNNEQFF
TRBV2	TRBJ1-1	TRBD1	few	TGTGCCAGCAGTGAACAGGGGGAATACACTGAAGCTTTCTTT	CASSEQGEYTEAFF
TRBV30	TRBJ2-1	-	-	TGTGCCTGGAGTGCAGGGGTAGCCTACAATGAGCAGTTCTTC	CAWSAGVAYNEQFF